The T cell receptor beta chain described here comes from a study of Tregs in tolerant kidney transplant recipients. Across the whole study: Mixed chimerism was transient after nonmyeloablative marrow transplants from related graft donors.

Sequencing was performed with immunoSEQ multiplex PCR; in TCRdb, only in-frame clones are kept and a portion is missing. This sample has roughly 69,000 clones, with roughly nine tenths found just once. Points on this clone: Antigen specificity is unknown.

Findings and limits, study-wide: The small number of patients limits these findings pending further validation.

This clonotype originated in a human donor who received a combined kidney and bone marrow transplant. The sequenced sample was CD4+ T cells from blood, obtained before the transplant.

CDR3 loop: CASSSTSLETQYF. The CDR3 nucleotides are TGTGCCAGCAGTTCGACTAGCTTGGAGACCCAGTACTTC. The V call is TRBV27, the J call TRBJ2-5, with 7 nucleotides matching TRBD2. Losses at the gene ends were 4 bases for V and 5 bases for J; bases not matched to a gene: 4. The CDR3 is 13 residues long. Germline V gene data show CDR1 as MNHEY and CDR2 as SMNVEV (reference sequence).